The clone carrying this T cell receptor beta chain came up a few times. Only in-frame clones appear in the TCRdb table, and some are missing; sequencing was by immunoSEQ multiplex PCR. The table includes around 89,000 clones, about 87% detected once. The sample is drawn from a study of blood T cell repertoires in COVID-19. The V and J ends lost 4 bases and 4 bases, in that order; junction bases with no gene match: 3. The CDR3 sequence is 13 residues long. The sample was peripheral blood. This chain uses TRBV12-3 or TRBV12-4 with TRBJ2-7; 8 positions match TRBD1. The receptor was isolated from a man in his 60s with acute or convalescent COVID-19. The CDR3 DNA follows: TGTGCCAGCAGTTGGACAGGGACATACGAGCAGTACTTC. Translated: CASSWTGTYEQYF.